This T cell receptor beta chain was sequenced for a study of T cell responses to AZD1222 COVID-19 vaccine (dated by TCRdb to the early 2020s). Describing the broader study: AZD1222 recipients with second doses at about 4 weeks or about 12 weeks were pooled, because spike-specific TCR depth and breadth did not differ between schedules. Enrollment into the trials was organized by age into subgroups of 18-55, 56-69 and 70-plus years, and those subgroups contained roughly 150, 30 and 60 TCR-sequenced participants, respectively. TCR sequencing was performed for roughly 250 trial participants, of whom around 210 were given two doses of AZD1222 and some 25 were given two doses of MenACWY control vaccine.

The CDR3 regions of human TCRbeta chains were analyzed by immunosequencing. The source study handled its data this way. TCRs in the repertoires were compared against a reference library of SARS-CoV-2-specific TCRs that had been generated with the MIRA antigen-specificity platform. Breadth was defined as the fraction of unique TCRs that were SARS-CoV-2-associated. Depth was defined as the fraction of total T cells that were SARS-CoV-2-associated. Each spike-specific TCR was assigned to its reactive spike region and to a CD4 or CD8 class using the MIRA data. Log10-transformed breadth and depth values were compared by one-way ANOVA with Sidak's multiple comparisons tests. The immuneACCESS repertoire file appears here via TCRdb, limited to in-frame rearrangements. These files lack a portion of the clones; in checked studies, under half of the deficit traces to unresolved V genes, and the cause of the others is not known. That table furnishes V, J and clone size, whereas the DNA furnished D and trimming. This sample is represented by 110,000 to 150,000 clones; roughly 88% of them were singletons. In total, the top ten clones hold around 3.6% of the sample.

Broad study findings and their caveats: Only 5 to 7 AZD1222 recipients were SARS-CoV-2 seropositive at baseline, limiting conclusions about previously exposed vaccinees. After two AZD1222 doses, spike-specific TCR breadth and depth were significantly higher than at day 0 and than in MenACWY recipients. Participants were mostly white British, with more females than males. The authors suggested clonal diversity may have been underestimated. In the small 56-69-year group, the increase in depth fell short of significance, most likely because of low power. No day 14 peak-response samples were available, so repertoires were characterized only after the peak T cell response. The whole spike protein was spanned by vaccine-associated CD4 TCRs, and dominant responses were seen in regions 160-218 and 743-854. Nearly half of unique spike-specific TCRs reportedly recognized epitopes outside regions mutated in the B.1.351 and B.1.1.7 variants.

The time point label on this specimen signifies: baseline before first vaccination. Vaccinee samples were obtained from the UK trials COV001 and COV002, which included a single-blind randomized controlled phase 2/3 trial of AZD1222 (ChAdOx1 nCoV-19) in healthy adults. Trial participant PBMC samples were collected at day 0 and day 28 after the second dose for TCRbeta chain sequencing. On this clone itself: Its antigen remains undetermined. No clone much larger than this one lies a single base away; base qualities are absent.

From the cysteine up to the phenylalanine, the CDR3 has a length of 13 residues. Only the CDR3 DNA is retained, 39 bases long and in frame from the first base. CDR1 MNHEY and CDR2 SVGAGI were looked up in the germline V gene. Relative to germline, V is 6 bases shorter and J is 0 bases shorter, with 8 bases between their ends. The receptor chain draws on TRBV6-5 and TRBJ1-1, and perhaps TRBD1 as D gene, on 5 matching bases. This TCR derives from an adult in good health. This specimen consisted of peripheral blood, obtained on day 0 of AZD1222 vaccination. Read as DNA, the sequence is TGTGCCAGCAGGCGGGGGATGAACACTGAAGCTTTCTTT. The resulting protein is CASRRGMNTEAFF.